This T cell receptor (beta chain) was sequenced in a study of tumor-infiltrating lymphocytes in primary liver carcinoma. cDNA specific to TCR beta was made from around 470 ng of total RNA, with a constant-region primer employed for priming. For TCR beta, libraries were produced by three nested multiplex PCR rounds using slightly modified ARM-PCR. The first two PCR rounds used TRBV1-TRBV30 primers with a Cbeta primer, around 10 cycles each. TCRdb fed the multiplex PCR reads into MiXCR, producing one record per CDR3 protein. This sample yields under 45,000 distinct CDR3 sequences, of which approximately 70% are seen a single time; about a fifth belongs to the top ten. Details on this clonotype: Its cognate antigen is unknown.

There are 11 residues in the CDR3. Germline V lookup: CDR1 SGHRS, CDR2 YFSETQ. Findings and limits, study-wide: Among the pair types, tumor region pairs showed more overlap than tumor-adjacent and tumor-blood pairs. A fraction of only about 7.5-25% of top clones appeared in all five tumor regions.

From unsorted bulk tissue weighing roughly 17-32 mg, DNA and RNA were co-extracted. The TCR comes from a man in his forties with primary liver carcinoma and hepatitis B virus infection. The material sequenced was liver tumor tissue from sampling region 2. The subset is: tumor region T2, inferior pole. The chain is built from TRBV5-1 and TRBJ2-5, with D unclear. The CDR3 region has the DNA TGCACAAGCAGCTTCGACAAGACCCAGTACTTC. Its translation: CTSSFDKTQYF.